Detailed here is one T cell receptor (beta chain). The antigen is undetermined. Generation of bulk TCR libraries relied on previously described methods and listed TCR primers. MiXCR, applied by TCRdb to the PCR reads, yields one record per CDR3 protein. The sample records over 550,000 distinct CDR3 sequences, about 25% being singletons. The data stem from a study of molecular identifiers for immune sequencing clone quantification. The overall study: Replicates involved a five-way split of RNA from approximately 20,000 or 100,000 naive CD8 cells, with sequencing of four. Findings and limits, study-wide: Spiked TCR RNA from one Jurkat cell reportedly showed up when mixed among 850,000 to 1,000,000 naive cells.

Sorting captured naive CD8 T cells as CD8+CD4-CCR7+CD45RA+. The CDR3 contains 16 residues. V lost 6 bases, J lost 2 bases, and 8 bases stayed unmatched. The germline V gene encodes CDR1 SNHLY and CDR2 FYNNEI. Sequences were obtained from naive CD8+ T cells from blood, with Jurkat cell RNA spiked in. The subset was: FACS-sorted CD8+CD4-CCR7+CD45RA+ naive T cells. The origin of this receptor is a human donor in good health. Some libraries in this study had Jurkat cell RNA spiked in. The chain joins TRBV2 to TRBJ2-3; 10 nucleotides align to TRBD1. DNA for the CDR3: TGTGCCAGCAGCGGGGGGGACAGGGGATTCACAGATACGCAGTATTTT. Amino acids: CASSGGDRGFTDTQYF.